The rows below give T cell receptor beta chains drawn from one sample of a study of OX40 agonist ivuxolimab in advanced cancers. Produced via immunoSEQ multiplex PCR; TCRdb's table is partial and in-frame only. The table records about 35,000 clones, around 70% of them present only once. The sequencing here drew on CD4+ or CD8+ T cells sorted from blood, taken in a trial of the OX40 agonist ivuxolimab. The origin of the receptors is an adult with an advanced solid tumor such as melanoma, head and neck, liver or kidney cancer. Each CDR3 is given with its conserved first and last residue. A D gene is named only where the DNA matches it firmly. Part of the rows lack a size; the others show once, few, many or a class for expanded clones.

clone size: NA; J gene: TRBJ1-3; D gene: NA; V gene: TRBV6-5; CDR3 protein: CASRGGISGNTIYF; CDR3 DNA: TGTGCCAGCAGGGGTGGGATTTCTGGAAACACCATATATTTT
clone size: NA; J gene: TRBJ1-1; D gene: NA; V gene: TRBV7-2; CDR3 protein: CASSLQGIEAFF; CDR3 DNA: TGTGCCAGCAGCTTACAGGGTATTGAAGCTTTCTTT
clone size: few; J gene: TRBJ2-2; D gene: TRBD1; V gene: TRBV6-5; CDR3 protein: CASNSGQGNTGELFF; CDR3 DNA: TGTGCCAGCAATTCAGGACAGGGGAACACCGGGGAGCTGTTTTTT
clone size: NA; J gene: TRBJ1-5; D gene: TRBD1; V gene: TRBV10-3; CDR3 protein: CASSEVTGSNQPQHF; CDR3 DNA: TGTGCCAGCAGTGAAGTGACAGGGTCCAATCAGCCCCAGCATTTT
clone size: NA; J gene: TRBJ2-5; D gene: NA; V gene: TRBV7-6; CDR3 protein: CASSLEGTQETQYF; CDR3 DNA: TGTGCCAGCAGCTTAGAGGGGACACAAGAGACCCAGTACTTC
clone size: NA; J gene: TRBJ1-6; D gene: TRBD1; V gene: TRBV6-5; CDR3 protein: CASSAGTGGNSPLHF; CDR3 DNA: TGTGCCAGCAGTGCCGGGACAGGGGGCAATTCACCCCTCCACTTT
clone size: NA; J gene: TRBJ1-2; D gene: NA; V gene: TRBV21-1; CDR3 protein: CASSLQKVRARGYGYTF; CDR3 DNA: TGTGCCAGCAGCCTTCAAAAAGTGCGAGCGCGGGGCTATGGCTACACCTTC
clone size: NA; J gene: TRBJ1-1; D gene: NA; V gene: TRBV5-1; CDR3 protein: CASSLATRPNTEAFF; CDR3 DNA: TGCGCCAGCAGCCTGGCGACGAGACCGAACACTGAAGCTTTCTTT
clone size: few; J gene: TRBJ2-3; D gene: TRBD2; V gene: TRBV13; CDR3 protein: CASSNRGGLAGSATQYF; CDR3 DNA: TGTGCCAGCAGCAACAGAGGCGGGCTAGCGGGGTCCGCCACGCAGTATTTT
clone size: NA; J gene: TRBJ1-1; D gene: NA; V gene: TRBV6-5; CDR3 protein: CASIKNGNTEAFF; CDR3 DNA: TGTGCCAGCATAAAGAACGGGAACACTGAAGCTTTCTTT
clone size: NA; J gene: TRBJ1-1; D gene: NA; V gene: TRBV6-4; CDR3 protein: CASSDSGGVTEAFF; CDR3 DNA: TGTGCCAGCAGTGACTCTGGCGGGGTTACTGAAGCTTTCTTT
clone size: few; J gene: TRBJ1-4; D gene: TRBD1; V gene: TRBV7-6; CDR3 protein: CASRGTGEKLFF; CDR3 DNA: TGTGCCAGCAGGGGGACAGGGGAAAAACTGTTTTTT
clone size: NA; J gene: TRBJ1-1; D gene: NA; V gene: TRBV2; CDR3 protein: CASSLQGTEAFF; CDR3 DNA: TGTGCCAGCAGCCTACAGGGAACTGAAGCTTTCTTT
clone size: many; J gene: TRBJ1-5; D gene: NA; V gene: TRBV6-6; CDR3 protein: CASSYSAGYLPQHF; CDR3 DNA: TGTGCCAGCAGTTACTCCGCAGGCTATCTGCCCCAGCATTTT
clone size: NA; J gene: TRBJ2-2; D gene: NA; V gene: TRBV7-9; CDR3 protein: CASSARQEELFF; CDR3 DNA: TGTGCCAGCAGTGCTCGACAGGAGGAGCTGTTTTTT
clone size: NA; J gene: TRBJ2-2; D gene: NA; V gene: TRBV7-2; CDR3 protein: CASSLSVHLNTGELFF; CDR3 DNA: TGTGCCAGCAGCTTATCCGTGCACCTAAACACCGGGGAGCTGTTTTTT
clone size: medium-sized; J gene: TRBJ1-1; D gene: NA; V gene: TRBV29-1; CDR3 protein: CSATGNTEAFF; CDR3 DNA: TGCAGCGCTACAGGTAACACTGAAGCTTTCTTT
clone size: NA; J gene: TRBJ1-5; D gene: NA; V gene: TRBV2; CDR3 protein: CASSETSGQGQPQHF; CDR3 DNA: TGTGCCAGCAGTGAAACGTCAGGGCAAGGTCAGCCCCAGCATTTT
clone size: NA; J gene: TRBJ1-1; D gene: NA; V gene: TRBV6-1; CDR3 protein: CASSEQGGRETFF; CDR3 DNA: TGTGCCAGCAGTGAACAAGGGGGGCGCGAAACTTTCTTT
clone size: NA; J gene: TRBJ1-3; D gene: NA; V gene: TRBV28; CDR3 protein: CASSTGTAGNTIYF; CDR3 DNA: TGTGCCAGCAGTACCGGGACTGCTGGAAACACCATATATTTT
clone size: once; J gene: TRBJ2-5; D gene: TRBD2; V gene: TRBV4-1; CDR3 protein: CASSPLPGGTSGGSTQETQYF; CDR3 DNA: TGCGCCAGCAGCCCACTTCCTGGAGGGACTAGCGGGGGGTCCACCCAAGAGACCCAGTACTTC
clone size: NA; J gene: TRBJ2-1; D gene: NA; V gene: TRBV6-4; CDR3 protein: CASSALAGALYNEQFF; CDR3 DNA: TGTGCCAGCAGTGCCTTGGCAGGGGCGCTCTACAATGAGCAGTTCTTC
clone size: NA; J gene: TRBJ1-5; D gene: TRBD1; V gene: TRBV14; CDR3 protein: CASSQHLGQGNQPQHF; CDR3 DNA: TGTGCCAGCAGCCAACACTTGGGACAGGGGAATCAGCCCCAGCATTTT
clone size: NA; J gene: TRBJ2-1; D gene: NA; V gene: TRBV2; CDR3 protein: CASSEALRGLQFF; CDR3 DNA: TGTGCCAGCAGTGAAGCGCTTCGGGGTTTGCAGTTCTTC
clone size: NA; J gene: TRBJ2-1; D gene: TRBD2; V gene: TRBV6-1; CDR3 protein: CASVDGGGEFF; CDR3 DNA: TGTGCCAGTGTCGATGGGGGGGGAGAGTTCTTC
clone size: NA; J gene: TRBJ1-2; D gene: NA; V gene: TRBV29-1; CDR3 protein: CSVEASNIYGYTF; CDR3 DNA: TGCAGCGTTGAGGCTTCAAATATTTATGGCTACACCTTC
clone size: NA; J gene: TRBJ1-3; D gene: NA; V gene: TRBV30; CDR3 protein: CALTQGFAGNTIYF; CDR3 DNA: TGTGCCCTAACTCAGGGTTTTGCTGGAAACACCATATATTTT
clone size: NA; J gene: TRBJ2-7; D gene: NA; V gene: TRBV29-1; CDR3 protein: CSAIRGTNHEQYF; CDR3 DNA: TGCAGCGCCATCCGGGGGACAAACCACGAGCAGTACTTC
clone size: NA; J gene: TRBJ2-5; D gene: NA; V gene: TRBV5-1; CDR3 protein: CASSIRGDETQYF; CDR3 DNA: TGCGCCAGCAGCATCAGGGGGGACGAGACCCAGTACTTC
clone size: few; J gene: TRBJ2-7; D gene: NA; V gene: TRBV7-9; CDR3 protein: CASSQDPAQGSYEQYF; CDR3 DNA: TGTGCCAGCAGCCAAGACCCGGCACAGGGCTCCTACGAGCAGTACTTC
clone size: NA; J gene: TRBJ2-2; D gene: TRBD2; V gene: TRBV30; CDR3 protein: CAWTLAGPGELFF; CDR3 DNA: TGTGCCTGGACCCTAGCGGGGCCCGGGGAGCTGTTTTTT
clone size: NA; J gene: TRBJ2-7; D gene: NA; V gene: TRBV5-1; CDR3 protein: CASSLASEQYF; CDR3 DNA: TGCGCCAGCAGCTTGGCGTCCGAGCAGTACTTC
clone size: NA; J gene: TRBJ2-7; D gene: TRBD1; V gene: TRBV10-3; CDR3 protein: CAISVGQGGDEQYF; CDR3 DNA: TGTGCCATCAGTGTGGGACAGGGGGGCGACGAGCAGTACTTC
clone size: NA; J gene: TRBJ2-5; D gene: NA; V gene: TRBV19; CDR3 protein: CASSLQGRETQYF; CDR3 DNA: TGTGCCAGTAGTCTACAGGGTAGGGAGACCCAGTACTTC
clone size: once; J gene: TRBJ1-5; D gene: NA; V gene: TRBV7-2; CDR3 protein: CASSPQSFSNQPQHF; CDR3 DNA: TGTGCCAGCAGCCCCCAATCCTTCAGCAATCAGCCCCAGCATTTT
clone size: NA; J gene: TRBJ1-3; D gene: NA; V gene: TRBV30; CDR3 protein: CAWSVRGVLGNTIYF; CDR3 DNA: TGTGCCTGGAGTGTCAGGGGAGTTTTGGGAAACACCATATATTTT
clone size: NA; J gene: TRBJ2-1; D gene: TRBD2; V gene: TRBV4-1; CDR3 protein: CASSQDRGGPRVEQFF; CDR3 DNA: TGCGCCAGCAGCCAAGATCGCGGGGGGCCCCGCGTTGAGCAGTTCTTC
clone size: NA; J gene: TRBJ1-2; D gene: TRBD1; V gene: TRBV5-5; CDR3 protein: CASKTQQGANYGYTF; CDR3 DNA: TGTGCCAGCAAAACCCAACAGGGGGCTAACTATGGCTACACCTTC
clone size: NA; J gene: TRBJ2-5; D gene: NA; V gene: TRBV18; CDR3 protein: CASSPRLQETQYF; CDR3 DNA: TGTGCCAGCTCACCAAGACTTCAAGAGACCCAGTACTTC
clone size: NA; J gene: TRBJ2-1; D gene: NA; V gene: TRBV27; CDR3 protein: CASSFLAEGGRHNEQFF; CDR3 DNA: TGTGCCAGCAGTTTTCTAGCGGAGGGGGGCCGGCACAATGAGCAGTTCTTC
clone size: NA; J gene: TRBJ1-4; D gene: NA; V gene: TRBV19; CDR3 protein: CASSIVRNEKLFF; CDR3 DNA: TGTGCCAGTAGTATAGTGAGGAATGAAAAACTGTTTTTT
clone size: NA; J gene: TRBJ1-3; D gene: NA; V gene: TRBV6-1; CDR3 protein: CASSEARGLGNTIYF; CDR3 DNA: TGTGCCAGCAGTGAAGCACGGGGGCTTGGAAACACCATATATTTT
clone size: once; J gene: TRBJ2-5; D gene: TRBD2; V gene: TRBV30; CDR3 protein: CAWRGFRGGETQYF; CDR3 DNA: TGTGCCTGGAGAGGGTTTCGGGGAGGGGAGACCCAGTACTTC
clone size: NA; J gene: TRBJ1-6; D gene: NA; V gene: TRBV5-6; CDR3 protein: CASRTGYNNSPLHF; CDR3 DNA: TGTGCCAGCCGCACAGGGTACAATAATTCACCCCTCCACTTT
clone size: NA; J gene: TRBJ2-7; D gene: NA; V gene: TRBV5-1; CDR3 protein: CASSRGRSADEQYF; CDR3 DNA: TGCGCCAGCAGCCGCGGACGTAGCGCGGACGAGCAGTACTTC
clone size: NA; J gene: TRBJ2-5; D gene: NA; V gene: TRBV19; CDR3 protein: CASSEMAGTMLETQYF; CDR3 DNA: TGTGCCAGTAGTGAGATGGCGGGGACGATGTTGGAGACCCAGTACTTC
clone size: NA; J gene: TRBJ2-3; D gene: NA; V gene: TRBV30; CDR3 protein: CAWSSIFGQGKTDTQYF; CDR3 DNA: TGTGCCTGGAGTTCTATCTTCGGGCAGGGGAAAACAGATACGCAGTATTTT
clone size: NA; J gene: TRBJ2-1; D gene: NA; V gene: TRBV19; CDR3 protein: CASSLAGVSYNEQFF; CDR3 DNA: TGTGCCAGTAGTTTAGCAGGAGTCTCCTACAATGAGCAGTTCTTC
clone size: NA; J gene: TRBJ1-2; D gene: NA; V gene: TRBV30; CDR3 protein: CAWSVDTGLNGYTF; CDR3 DNA: TGTGCCTGGAGTGTAGATACAGGGTTAAATGGCTACACCTTC
clone size: NA; J gene: TRBJ2-2; D gene: NA; V gene: TRBV19; CDR3 protein: CASSITGLRNTGELFF; CDR3 DNA: TGTGCCAGTAGTATCACAGGGTTGCGGAACACCGGGGAGCTGTTTTTT